Included here is one T cell receptor beta chain sequence, with context. The junction had 1 base not matched to a gene; V was cut back by 2 bases and J by 4 bases. This CDR3 is built from 13 residues. Germline V CDR1 and CDR2: KGHSH, LQKENI. The PCR ran on 60 Vbeta and 13 Jbeta primers. Measured with immunoSEQ multiplex PCR; TCRdb has only the in-frame clones, and not every one. This sample has about 140,000 clones, with approximately 78% found just once. The record originates from a study of cytomegalovirus exposure and HLA in healthy donors. On the study more broadly: Samples from HLA-typed donors yielded approximately 80 million unique TCRs in an early data release.

Sequenced material: PBMCs. The receptor was derived from a middle-aged woman in good health and CMV-seropositive. The V gene is TRBV18, the J gene TRBJ1-2; 7 bases align to TRBD1. The CDR3 sequence: CASSPDRAYGYTF. DNA of the CDR3: TGTGCCAGCTCACCAGACAGGGCCTATGGCTACACCTTC.